This TCR beta chain was captured in a study of T cells in Graves' hyperthyroidism and ophthalmopathy. This clonotype was seen at least ten times. Trimming at V came to 5 bases and at J to 5 bases, leaving 10 bases not matched to a gene. The CDR3 runs to 17 residues. Germline lookup yields CDR1 SGHTA and CDR2 FQGNSA. Recently diagnosed hyperthyroidism of less than 2 months' duration affected patients aged 18 to 65. Diagnostic decisions used clinical symptoms, serum thyroxine and TRAb, thyroid ultrasound and orbital computed tomography. Preceding any ophthalmopathy symptoms, the blood sample dates from first hyperthyroidism diagnosis. It was RNA transcripts that yielded the amplified TCR beta CDR3 regions. The primer set for the first-round RT-PCR of the TCR CDR3 was HTBI. TCRdb redid the calling of the multiplex PCR reads with MiXCR, one entry per CDR3 protein. The repertoire has about 270,000 distinct CDR3 sequences, 20% to 30% of them found once; the top ten carry approximately 30%.

The receptor was derived from a man aged 40-50 years with Graves' hyperthyroidism that later progressed to Graves' ophthalmopathy. The chain uses TRBV7-2 and TRBJ2-5, with 14 bases matching TRBD2. Specimen: blood. CDR3 sequence: CASSRRLAGGGEETQYF. CDR3 nucleotides: TGTGCCAGCAGCCGAAGACTAGCGGGAGGGGGTGAGGAGACCCAGTACTTC.